This entry lists 13 T cell receptor beta chains sequenced from one sample in a study of prognosis after radiotherapy for stage I lung cancer. By two-round multiplex PCR, the TCR beta CDR3 was amplified from genomic DNA. Amplification in first-round PCR relied on primers specific to each TRBV and TRBJ gene. MiXCR, run by TCRdb on the multiplex PCR reads, gives a single entry per CDR3 protein. Of over 11,000 distinct CDR3 sequences in the sample, about a quarter were seen once. The sequencing here drew on PBMCs, taken before or after stereotactic body radiation therapy (not recorded which). The receptors here all came from a donor aged 50 or older with non-small cell lung cancer.

The V call is TRBV6-2 or TRBV6-3, the J call TRBJ2-1; D is tentatively TRBD1 or TRBD2 (5 bases each). V was clipped by 5 bases and J by 9 bases, with 26 bases between them. There are 17 residues in the CDR3. Germline loops: CDR1 MNHEY, CDR2 SVGEGT. The CDR3 nucleotides are TGTGCCAGCAGTCCCCTGCGCGAACAGGACTTCACGGTTGAGCAGTTCTTC. Translating it yields CASSPLREQDFTVEQFF.

V gene TRBV5-1 combines with J gene TRBJ2-3, with TRBD1 matching 10 bases. Unmatched junction bases numbered 13, after V lost 8 bases and J lost 4 bases. Germline V gene lookup returns CDR1 SGHRS and CDR2 YFSETQ. The CDR3 runs 16 residues. The CDR3: CARSYDRGQGSDTQYF. The CDR3 DNA reads TGCGCCAGAAGTTATGATCGGGGACAGGGGTCAGATACGCAGTATTTT.

In this sample, this clonotype turned up many times. CDR3 sequence reads: CASTPGQPNSPLHF. CDR3 DNA: TGTGCCAGCACCCCGGGACAGCCTAATTCACCCCTCCACTTT. The rearrangement joins TRBV7-9 to TRBJ1-6; 7 bases are a match to TRBD1. Germline trimming cut 7 bases from V and 6 bases from J; bases unmatched to any gene: 6. The CDR3 consists of 14 residues. CDR1 SEHNR and CDR2 FQNEAQ come from the germline V gene (reference sequence).

V gene TRBV6-2 or TRBV6-3 combines with J gene TRBJ2-2; the match to TRBD1 covers 9 bases. V shed 11 bases, J shed 4 bases, and the junction held 5 bases outside the gene matches. The CDR3 consists of 13 residues. Germline CDR1 reads MNHEY; CDR2 reads SVGEGT. Written as DNA, the CDR3 is TGTGCCGTCGGACAGGGGATCACCGGGGAGCTGTTTTTT. It encodes CAVGQGITGELFF.

This clonotype was observed many times. The chain uses TRBV28 and TRBJ1-1; D gene unclear. The CDR3 loop spans 11 amino acids. Germline CDR1 reads MDHEN; CDR2 reads SYDVKM. Trimming cost V 6 bases and J 7 bases, with 9 bases left between them. The CDR3 reads CASSRSDEAFF. For the CDR3, the DNA is TGTGCCAGCAGCCGCTCGGATGAAGCTTTCTTT.

A note on this clonotype: A far larger clone differs by one base, so this is likely a read error. The chain joins TRBV4-2 to TRBJ1-6; 11 bases are a match to TRBD1. The J call could be wrong; TRBJ1-1 is a better fit for the DNA end. CDR1 and CDR2 from the germline V gene are LGHNA and YNFKEQ. This CDR3 is 14 amino acids long. Written as DNA, the CDR3 is TGTGCCAACAGCCAGGGACAGGGGGATGGTGAAGCTTTCTTT. Translating gives CANSQGQGDGEAFF.

This clonotype was recorded at least ten times. The CDR3 nucleotides read TGTGCCAGCAGCTTAACTTCCACCGGGGAGCTGTTTTTT. Translation gives CASSLTSTGELFF. The chain employs TRBV7-3 and TRBJ2-2; D call uncertain. The germline CDR1 and CDR2 sequences are SGHTA and FQGTGA. This CDR3 has 13 residues. V gave up 0 bases and J gave up 4 bases, with 3 bases separating them.

This clonotype has ten or more counts. The chain carries TRBV11-3 and TRBJ2-5; D gene ambiguous. The CDR3 consists of 13 residues. Germline CDR1 and CDR2: SGHNT and YENEEA. The V and J ends lost 5 bases and 2 bases respectively, with 9 bases between them. The CDR3 sequence is CASSPTWQETQYF. Written as DNA, the CDR3 is TGTGCCAGCAGCCCGACATGGCAAGAGACCCAGTACTTC.

This clonotype came up a few times. CDR3 in DNA: TGTGCCAGCAGCTTCCTCGGGACTAGCGGGGGGTGGGAGACCCAGTACTTC. Translated: CASSFLGTSGGWETQYF. The chain employs TRBV7-6 and TRBJ2-5; 15 bases map to TRBD2. This CDR3 spans 17 amino acids. V lost 3 bases and J lost 5; bases outside the gene matches: 7. Germline V CDR1 and CDR2: SGHVS, FNYEAQ.

Within the sample, this clonotype is medium-sized. The chain uses TRBV20-1 and TRBJ1-2, with D perhaps TRBD1 (6 bases). The CDR3 covers 16 residues. The V and J ends lost 5 bases and 1 base respectively, with 20 bases between them. Looked up from germline, CDR1 is DFQATT and CDR2 is SNEGSKA (reference sequence). The CDR3 region has the DNA TGCAGTGCTGCCCCCCTGGAGGGGGATTATAACTATGGCTACACCTTC. It codes for CSAAPLEGDYNYGYTF.

In its sample, this clonotype was seen many times. The V gene is TRBV6-1, the J gene TRBJ2-5; the D gene is possibly TRBD2 (6 bases). V was clipped by 8 bases and J by 5 bases, with 21 bases between them. The CDR3 sequence is 15 residues long. Germline values: CDR1 MNHNS, CDR2 SASEGT. CDR3 nucleotides: TGTGCCAGCTCCCGACTAGACGGCTTGTTCGAGACCCAGTACTTC. Translating it yields CASSRLDGLFETQYF.

Turning to this clonotype: A read error is likely here: a far larger clone is one base away. V gene TRBV6-9 combines with J gene TRBJ2-5; D is perhaps TRBD1 (6 bases). This CDR3 is 14 amino acids long. V lost 6 bases and J 5 bases, leaving 16 bases between the germline ends. CDR1 and CDR2 (germline): MNHGY, SVAAGI. As DNA, the CDR3 is TGTGCCAGCAGAGCGGAAAGGGGGATCGAGACCCAGTACTTC. The encoded protein is CASRAERGIETQYF.

The CDR3: CATSRVSGSYEQYF. CDR3 DNA sequence: TGTGCCACCAGCAGAGTTTCAGGATCCTACGAGCAGTACTTC. The chain links TRBV15 to TRBJ2-7; D is unresolved. In germline, CDR1 is LNHNV, CDR2 YYDKDF (reference sequence). V was pared by 1 base and J by 1 base, with 8 bases between. The CDR3 is 14 amino acids.